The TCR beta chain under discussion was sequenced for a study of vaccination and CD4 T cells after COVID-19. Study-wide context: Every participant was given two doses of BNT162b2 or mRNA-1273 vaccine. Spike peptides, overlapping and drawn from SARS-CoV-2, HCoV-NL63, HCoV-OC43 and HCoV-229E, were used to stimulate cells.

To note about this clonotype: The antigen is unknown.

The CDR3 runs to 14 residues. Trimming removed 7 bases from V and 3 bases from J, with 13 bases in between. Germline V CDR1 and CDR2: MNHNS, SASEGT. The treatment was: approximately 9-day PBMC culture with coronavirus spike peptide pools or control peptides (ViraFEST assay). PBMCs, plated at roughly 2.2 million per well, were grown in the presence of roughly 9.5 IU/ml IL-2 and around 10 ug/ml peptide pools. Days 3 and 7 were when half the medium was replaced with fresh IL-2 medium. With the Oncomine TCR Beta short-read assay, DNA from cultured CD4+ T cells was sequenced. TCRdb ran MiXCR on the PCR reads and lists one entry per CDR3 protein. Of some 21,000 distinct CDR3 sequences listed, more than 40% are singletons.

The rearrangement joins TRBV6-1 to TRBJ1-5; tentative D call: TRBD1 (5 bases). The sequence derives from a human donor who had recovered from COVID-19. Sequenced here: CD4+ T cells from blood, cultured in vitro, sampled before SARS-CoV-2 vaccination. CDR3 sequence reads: CASTQPRDNQPQHF. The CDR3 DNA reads TGTGCCAGCACCCAGCCCAGGGACAATCAGCCCCAGCATTTT.